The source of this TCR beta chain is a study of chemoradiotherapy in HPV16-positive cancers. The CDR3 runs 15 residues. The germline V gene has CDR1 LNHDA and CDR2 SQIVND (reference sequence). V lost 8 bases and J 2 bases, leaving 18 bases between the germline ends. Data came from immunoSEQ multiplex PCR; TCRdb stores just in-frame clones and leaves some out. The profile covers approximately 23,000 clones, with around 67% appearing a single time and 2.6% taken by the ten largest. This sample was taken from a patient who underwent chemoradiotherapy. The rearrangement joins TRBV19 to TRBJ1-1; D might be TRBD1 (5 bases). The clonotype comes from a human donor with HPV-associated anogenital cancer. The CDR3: CASSPLDRPNTEAFF. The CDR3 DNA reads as TGTGCCAGTTCGCCCTTAGACAGACCCAACACTGAAGCTTTCTTT.